This T cell receptor beta chain was recorded in a study of shared T cell receptors in the human thymus. The length of the CDR3 is 21 residues. Trimming took 0 bases from V and 1 from J; bases not matched to a gene: 20. Germline V gene sequence: CDR1 SGDLS, CDR2 YYNGEE. TCRdb keeps only in-frame clones here, not all; method: immunoSEQ multiplex PCR. The sample yields hundreds of thousands of clones, around nine tenths seen once. These same records also appear under a second study, on human thymus T cells. That source adds: Thymic resections from corrective heart surgery supplied the tissue. Thymic as well as blood repertoires seemed to favor certain V and J genes unevenly.

The chain joins TRBV9 to TRBJ2-7, with 9 bases that match TRBD2. The TCR comes from a boy in the first two years of life with a congenital heart defect. Sequencing was carried out using thymocytes. CDR3 sequence: CASSVGLGGAETSGRSYEQYF. The CDR3 nucleotides are TGTGCCAGCAGCGTAGGACTAGGAGGGGCCGAGACTAGCGGCAGGTCCTACGAGCAGTACTTC.